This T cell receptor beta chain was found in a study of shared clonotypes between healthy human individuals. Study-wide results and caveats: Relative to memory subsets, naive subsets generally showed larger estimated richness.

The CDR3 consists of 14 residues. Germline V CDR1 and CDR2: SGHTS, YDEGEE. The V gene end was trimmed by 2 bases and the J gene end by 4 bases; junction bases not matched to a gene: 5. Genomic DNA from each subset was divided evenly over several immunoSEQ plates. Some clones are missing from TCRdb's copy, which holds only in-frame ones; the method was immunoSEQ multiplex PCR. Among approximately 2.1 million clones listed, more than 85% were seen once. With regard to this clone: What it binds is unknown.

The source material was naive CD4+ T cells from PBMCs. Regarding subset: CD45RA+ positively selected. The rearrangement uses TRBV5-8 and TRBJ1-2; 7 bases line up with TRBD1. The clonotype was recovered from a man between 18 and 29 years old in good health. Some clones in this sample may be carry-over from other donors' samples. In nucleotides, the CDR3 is TGTGCCAGCAGCTTCCAAACAGGGGTCTATGGCTACACCTTC. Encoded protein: CASSFQTGVYGYTF.